This T cell receptor (beta chain) originates from a study of T cells in Graves' hyperthyroidism and ophthalmopathy. Whole-study results and caveats: In the blood, most expanded thyroid clonotypes above 0.001 appeared as well. Stable hyperthyroidism was told apart from ophthalmopathy by a model built on 13 V-J features.

Authors of the study amplified TCR beta CDR3 regions from RNA transcripts. The HTBI primer set served for first-round RT-PCR of the TCR CDR3. Each CDR3 protein gets one entry after TCRdb re-called the multiplex PCR reads with MiXCR. The sample has hundreds of thousands of distinct CDR3 sequences, less than 15% seen once. Uncontrolled infection, other autoimmune disease, pregnancy and lactation each barred patients from inclusion. The authors took PBMCs from 8 to 10 ml fresh peripheral blood. Germline CDR1 and CDR2: MGHRA and YSYEKL. Trimming took 1 base from V and 9 from J, leaving 13 bases between them. CDR3 length: 14 residues. Many counts were recorded for this clonotype. Antigen specificity is unknown.

The sequenced material came from blood. The sequence came from a woman aged 18 to 35 with Graves' hyperthyroidism. V and J are TRBV4-1 and TRBJ2-4; D unclear. In DNA form, the CDR3 reads TGCGCCAGCAGCCAAGTTCCGGCCATCGGCATTCAGTACTTC. It encodes CASSQVPAIGIQYF.